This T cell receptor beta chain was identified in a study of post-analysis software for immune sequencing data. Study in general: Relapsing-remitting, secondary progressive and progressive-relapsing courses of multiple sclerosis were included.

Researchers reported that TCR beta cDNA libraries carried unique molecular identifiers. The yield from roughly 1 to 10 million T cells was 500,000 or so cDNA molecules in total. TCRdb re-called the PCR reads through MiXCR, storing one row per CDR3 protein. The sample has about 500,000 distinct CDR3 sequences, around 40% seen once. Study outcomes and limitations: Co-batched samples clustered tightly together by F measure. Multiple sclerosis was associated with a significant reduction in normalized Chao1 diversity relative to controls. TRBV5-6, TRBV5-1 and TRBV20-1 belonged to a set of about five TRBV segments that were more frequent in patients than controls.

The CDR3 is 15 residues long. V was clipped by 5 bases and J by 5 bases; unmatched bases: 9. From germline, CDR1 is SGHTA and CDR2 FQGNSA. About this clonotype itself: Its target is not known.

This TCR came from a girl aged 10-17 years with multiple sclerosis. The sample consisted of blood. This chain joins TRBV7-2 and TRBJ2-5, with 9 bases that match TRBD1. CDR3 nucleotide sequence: TGTGCCAGCAGCCTAATGGGGACAGGGTTCGAGACCCAGTACTTC. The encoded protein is CASSLMGTGFETQYF.